This entry describes one TCR beta chain. Its antigen is unidentified. This record comes from a study of post-analysis software for immune sequencing data. Study overall: Some patients lacked subtype; others had relapsing-remitting, secondary progressive or progressive-relapsing disease. Study-level results: Several TRBV segments were more frequent in patients than controls; TRBV5-6, TRBV5-1 and TRBV20-1 belonged to this group. Significantly decreased normalized Chao1 diversity was recorded for multiple sclerosis patients relative to controls.

Every TCR beta cDNA library bore unique molecular identifiers. TCRdb re-called the PCR reads through MiXCR, storing one row per CDR3 protein. The repertoire holds approximately 630,000 distinct CDR3 sequences, with more than 50% as singletons. Trimming stripped 5 bases from V and 6 bases from J, with 12 bases between. The CDR3 is 12 residues long. CDR1 is DFQATT and CDR2 is SNEGSKA in the germline V gene (reference sequence). Sequenced sample: blood. This sequence was found in a girl aged 2-10 years with multiple sclerosis. This sequence joins TRBV20-1 and TRBJ2-3; perhaps TRBD1 as D (5 bases). The CDR3 nucleotides are TGCAGTGCTCGACAAGGGGTTGATACGCAGTATTTT. Its protein product is CSARQGVDTQYF.